The rows below give T cell receptor beta chains drawn from one sample of a study of cytomegalovirus exposure and HLA in healthy donors. Data came from immunoSEQ multiplex PCR; TCRdb stores just in-frame clones and leaves some out. The data hold 100,000 to 120,000 clones, with 75% to 90% observed a single time. Sample: PBMCs. Receptor source: a man between 25 and 39 years old in good health and CMV-seropositive. Both conserved end residues are part of each CDR3. The D gene is left open where the match is weak. Size values are once, few and many counts, or a class for expanded clones, and some rows have none.

clone size: few; V gene: TRBV19; D gene: -; J gene: TRBJ1-5; CDR3 protein: CASSIHRANQPQHF; CDR3 DNA: TGTGCCAGTAGTATCCACAGGGCCAATCAGCCCCAGCATTTT
clone size: -; V gene: TRBV5-1; D gene: -; J gene: TRBJ2-1; CDR3 protein: CASSLVGRAHNEQFF; CDR3 DNA: TGCGCCAGCAGCTTGGTAGGCAGGGCCCACAATGAGCAGTTCTTC
clone size: few; V gene: TRBV9; D gene: TRBD2; J gene: TRBJ2-2; CDR3 protein: CASTAGGRNTGELFF; CDR3 DNA: TGTGCCAGCACCGCGGGGGGACGTAATACCGGGGAGCTGTTTTTT
clone size: few; V gene: TRBV2; D gene: -; J gene: TRBJ2-2; CDR3 protein: CASNDMTGELFF; CDR3 DNA: TGTGCCAGCAATGACATGACCGGGGAGCTGTTTTTT
clone size: -; V gene: TRBV25-1; D gene: TRBD1; J gene: TRBJ2-7; CDR3 protein: CASSEAGTGGYEQYF; CDR3 DNA: TGTGCCAGCAGTGAGGCCGGGACAGGGGGCTACGAGCAGTACTTC
clone size: few; V gene: TRBV6-5; D gene: -; J gene: TRBJ1-6; CDR3 protein: CASSLDRYNSPLHF; CDR3 DNA: TGTGCCAGCAGCCTCGACAGGTATAATTCACCCCTCCACTTT
clone size: -; V gene: TRBV27; D gene: TRBD1; J gene: TRBJ2-7; CDR3 protein: CASSLVQGFPYEQYF; CDR3 DNA: TGTGCCAGCAGTTTGGTACAGGGGTTCCCCTACGAGCAGTACTTC
clone size: -; V gene: TRBV4-1; D gene: TRBD2; J gene: TRBJ2-7; CDR3 protein: CASSQAGTSGHYEQYF; CDR3 DNA: TGCGCCAGCAGCCAAGCCGGGACTAGCGGACATTACGAGCAGTACTTC
clone size: -; V gene: TRBV5-4; D gene: TRBD1; J gene: TRBJ1-1; CDR3 protein: CASSKGTANTEAFF; CDR3 DNA: TGTGCCAGCAGCAAAGGGACAGCCAACACTGAAGCTTTCTTT
clone size: -; V gene: TRBV4-1; D gene: -; J gene: TRBJ2-2; CDR3 protein: CASSQITWAPTGELFF; CDR3 DNA: TGCGCCAGCAGCCAAATCACCTGGGCCCCCACCGGGGAGCTGTTTTTT
clone size: -; V gene: TRBV18; D gene: TRBD1; J gene: TRBJ1-1; CDR3 protein: CASSPPGTGGSGAFF; CDR3 DNA: TGTGCCAGCTCACCACCTGGGACAGGGGGCTCAGGAGCTTTCTTT
clone size: once; V gene: TRBV28; D gene: -; J gene: TRBJ1-5; CDR3 protein: CASRTAQMSGPQHF; CDR3 DNA: TGTGCCTCAAGGACAGCCCAGATGAGTGGGCCCCAGCATTTT
clone size: few; V gene: TRBV15; D gene: TRBD2; J gene: TRBJ2-1; CDR3 protein: CATSLRGGSYNEQFF; CDR3 DNA: TGTGCCACCTCCTTGCGGGGGGGCTCCTACAATGAGCAGTTCTTC
clone size: -; V gene: TRBV5-4; D gene: TRBD1; J gene: TRBJ1-1; CDR3 protein: CASSLAPGGNTEAFF; CDR3 DNA: TGTGCCAGCAGCTTGGCCCCAGGGGGGAACACTGAAGCTTTCTTT
clone size: once; V gene: TRBV4-2; D gene: -; J gene: TRBJ1-5; CDR3 protein: CASSQEYWPQHF; CDR3 DNA: TGTGCCAGCAGCCAAGAGTACTGGCCCCAGCATTTT
clone size: few; V gene: TRBV4-2; D gene: -; J gene: TRBJ2-1; CDR3 protein: CASSQDRGGLLNEQFF; CDR3 DNA: TGTGCCAGCAGCCAAGATAGGGGGGGCCTGTTAAATGAGCAGTTCTTC
clone size: -; V gene: TRBV5-1; D gene: -; J gene: TRBJ2-3; CDR3 protein: CASSLLEADTQYF; CDR3 DNA: TGCGCCAGCAGCTTGCTCGAGGCAGATACGCAGTATTTT
clone size: -; V gene: TRBV27; D gene: TRBD1; J gene: TRBJ1-2; CDR3 protein: CASSGTGAIYGYTF; CDR3 DNA: TGTGCCAGCAGTGGGACAGGGGCGATCTATGGCTACACCTTC
clone size: -; V gene: TRBV6-1; D gene: -; J gene: TRBJ2-7; CDR3 protein: CASSEGGDLDYEQYF; CDR3 DNA: TGTGCCAGCAGTGAAGGCGGGGACCTGGACTACGAGCAGTACTTC
clone size: -; V gene: TRBV27; D gene: -; J gene: TRBJ2-7; CDR3 protein: CASSSGLSYEQYF; CDR3 DNA: TGTGCCAGCAGTTCTGGCCTTTCCTACGAGCAGTACTTC
clone size: -; V gene: TRBV19; D gene: TRBD1; J gene: TRBJ2-1; CDR3 protein: CASTIGDRVYNEQFF; CDR3 DNA: TGTGCCAGTACCATTGGGGACAGGGTCTACAATGAGCAGTTCTTC
clone size: -; V gene: TRBV7-9; D gene: TRBD2; J gene: TRBJ2-7; CDR3 protein: CASSLFKERGYEQYF; CDR3 DNA: TGTGCCAGCAGCCTATTTAAGGAGCGGGGTTACGAGCAGTACTTC
clone size: -; V gene: TRBV7-2; D gene: TRBD1; J gene: TRBJ2-3; CDR3 protein: CASSFGRDRVTDTQYF; CDR3 DNA: TGTGCCAGCAGCTTCGGGCGGGACAGGGTCACAGATACGCAGTATTTT
clone size: -; V gene: TRBV7-9; D gene: TRBD1; J gene: TRBJ2-7; CDR3 protein: CASCRDRDYEQYF; CDR3 DNA: TGTGCCAGCTGCCGGGACAGGGACTACGAGCAGTACTTC
clone size: -; V gene: TRBV9; D gene: TRBD1; J gene: TRBJ1-5; CDR3 protein: CASSAGQAYQPQHF; CDR3 DNA: TGTGCCAGCAGCGCCGGACAGGCCTATCAGCCCCAGCATTTT
clone size: -; V gene: TRBV5-4; D gene: -; J gene: TRBJ1-5; CDR3 protein: CASSLVPLGPQHF; CDR3 DNA: TGTGCCAGCAGCTTGGTACCTCTCGGGCCCCAGCATTTT
clone size: -; V gene: TRBV28; D gene: -; J gene: TRBJ1-4; CDR3 protein: CASSLSSEKLFF; CDR3 DNA: TGTGCCAGCAGTTTGAGTTCCGAAAAACTGTTTTTT
clone size: -; V gene: TRBV19; D gene: TRBD1; J gene: TRBJ1-4; CDR3 protein: CASSHTGGDEKLFF; CDR3 DNA: TGTGCCAGTAGTCACACAGGGGGCGACGAAAAACTGTTTTTT
clone size: -; V gene: TRBV6-1; D gene: TRBD1; J gene: TRBJ1-4; CDR3 protein: CASSRDRGQEKLFF; CDR3 DNA: TGTGCCAGCAGCCGGGACAGGGGACAGGAAAAACTGTTTTTT